Each of the 14 T cell receptor beta chains below was sequenced from the same sample in a study of Ad26.COV2.S vaccination and SARS-CoV-2 variants. Documented treatment: approximately 18 received Ad26.COV2.S at low or high dose, single or two shots; about five received placebo; per-sample allocation not given. Material that was analyzed had been drawn on day 63 after the first vaccine or placebo injection. Only in-frame clones appear in the TCRdb table, and some are missing; sequencing was by immunoSEQ multiplex PCR. The profile shows hundreds of thousands of clones, 88% of them singletons. Sequencing used peripheral blood, obtained in a trial of Ad26.COV2.S vaccine versus placebo. These receptors all stem from a person between 18 and 60 years old who received the Ad26.COV2.S COVID-19 vaccine or a placebo.

V is TRBV14 and J is TRBJ1-1; no clear D gene. The CDR3 runs 13 residues. Trimming cost V 5 bases and J 11 bases, with 18 bases left between them. The germline V gene has CDR1 SGHDN and CDR2 FVKESK. The CDR3 region is CASSLQGNTPAFF. The CDR3 DNA is TGTGCCAGCAGCTTACAAGGGAACACCCCCGCTTTCTTT.

This sequence joins TRBV18 and TRBJ2-2; 10 nucleotides match TRBD1. CDR3 length equals 20 residues. V trimming: 6 bases; J trimming: 4 bases; junction bases outside the gene matches: 20. CDR1 is KGHSH, CDR2 LQKENI, per germline. The CDR3: CASSPSGTGDIPGSTGELFF. The CDR3 nucleotides are TGTGCCAGCTCCCCATCCGGGACAGGGGATATCCCGGGGAGCACCGGGGAGCTGTTTTTT.

Points on this clone: Other nucleotide sequences in the sample specify the same CDR3. The chain links TRBV3-1 (or the pseudogene TRBV3-2) to TRBJ2-2; no clear D gene. The CDR3 contains 12 residues. The germline V and J ends were trimmed by 1 base and 6 bases, with 3 bases remaining between them. The germline gives CDR1 LGHDT, CDR2 YNNKEL (reference sequence). The CDR3 DNA sequence: TGTGCCAGCAGCCAAGGCCCCGGGGAGCTGTTTTTT. Its protein is CASSQGPGELFF.

Comment on this clone: A read error may account for a junction end that differs from germline. J is TRBJ2-7 and V is TRBV19; the match to TRBD1 covers 8 bases. The CDR3 is 15 amino acids. CDR1 and CDR2 (germline): LNHDA, SQIVND (reference sequence). CDR3 DNA: TGTGCCAGTAGTATAGGGGGGACAGGTTCCTTCGAGCAGTACTTC. It codes for CASSIGGTGSFEQYF. Together with reference TRBV19 and TRBJ2-7, the CDR3 gives the full variable domain: DGGITQSPKYLFRKEGQNVTLSCEQNLNHDAMYWYRQDPGQGLRLIYYSQIVNDFQKGDIAEGYSVSREKKESFPLTVTSAQKNPTAFYLCASSIGGTGSFEQYFGPGTRLTVT.

J is TRBJ2-1 and V is TRBV28; unclear D gene. Germline V gene lookup returns CDR1 MDHEN and CDR2 SYDVKM. This CDR3 spans 17 amino acids. Trimming cost V 4 bases and J 4 bases, with 20 bases left between them. The CDR3 is CASSSRPPGRAYNEQFF. The CDR3 coding sequence is TGTGCCAGCAGTTCCCGCCCCCCTGGACGGGCTTACAATGAGCAGTTCTTC.

V gene TRBV3-1 (or the pseudogene TRBV3-2) combines with J gene TRBJ2-3, with D hard to call. Trimming cost V 9 bases and J 0 bases, with 4 bases left between them. Looked up from germline, CDR1 is LGHDT and CDR2 is YNNKEL (reference sequence). This CDR3 region has 11 residues. The CDR3 sequence: CASRSTDTQYF. Here the CDR3 DNA reads TGTGCCAGTAGAAGCACAGATACGCAGTATTTT.

In this sample, this clone is medium-sized (0.01 to 0.1%). The chain employs TRBV6-5 and TRBJ2-1; weak D call: TRBD2 (5 bases). This CDR3 is 15 amino acids long. Germline V gene data show CDR1 as MNHEY and CDR2 as SVGAGI. Trimming took 7 bases from V and 4 from J, leaving 17 bases between them. CDR3 nucleotides: TGTGCCAGCATCGCAAATAGCGACCCGTACAATGAGCAGTTCTTC. This translates into CASIANSDPYNEQFF.

The chain employs TRBV18 and TRBJ2-5, with no clear D. Germline CDR1 reads KGHSH; CDR2 reads LQKENI. The CDR3 covers 14 residues. V lost 8 bases to trimming and J lost 0 bases, with 13 bases between them. The CDR3 sequence is CASTAASYQETQYF. The CDR3 nucleotides read TGTGCCAGCACGGCCGCTTCGTACCAAGAGACCCAGTACTTC.

The chain is built from TRBV11-2 and TRBJ2-7, with unresolved D. Per germline, CDR1 SGHAT and CDR2 FQNNGV. V was shortened by 4 bases and J by 2 bases, with 9 bases between the two germline ends. This CDR3 is 13 amino acids long. CDR3 protein: CASSSTEAYEQYF. The CDR3 coding sequence is TGTGCCAGCAGCTCCACTGAAGCCTACGAGCAGTACTTC.

The chain couples TRBV27 to TRBJ1-2; unclear D gene. Germline-derived CDR1 and CDR2 are MNHEY and SMNVEV (reference sequence). The CDR3 sequence is 13 residues long. The V and J ends lost 6 bases and 2 bases respectively, with 10 bases between them. The CDR3 spells CASSLARNYGYTF. The CDR3 DNA reads TGTGCCAGCAGCTTAGCTAGGAACTATGGCTACACCTTC.

The chain has TRBV5-1 and TRBJ2-3; 7 positions match TRBD2. In germline, CDR1 is SGHRS, CDR2 YFSETQ. The CDR3 is made up of 15 amino acids. Germline trimming cut 2 bases from V and 5 bases from J; bases unmatched to any gene: 8. The CDR3 DNA reads TGCGCCAGCAGCTTAGGCGGGAGCTGGGTAGATACGCAGTATTTT. It encodes CASSLGGSWVDTQYF.

This clone was detected only a few times. CDR3 sequence (DNA): TGTGCCAGCAGCCAAGGGGAAGACCACGACTCCTACAATGAGCAGTTCTTC. Translation: CASSQGEDHDSYNEQFF. This sequence joins TRBV3-1 (or the pseudogene TRBV3-2) and TRBJ2-1; D ambiguous. This CDR3 is built from 17 residues. Germline CDR1 LGHDT, CDR2 YNNKEL (reference sequence). V lost 1 base and J 0 bases, leaving 13 bases between the germline ends.

The J gene is TRBJ1-5, the V gene TRBV19, with D uncertain. The CDR3 is 15 amino acids. The germline CDR1 and CDR2 sequences are LNHDA and SQIVND (reference sequence). V was shortened by 3 bases and J by 4 bases, with 13 bases between the two germline ends. This CDR3 is CASSITNLGNQPQHF. CDR3 coding DNA: TGTGCCAGTAGTATTACCAATTTGGGTAATCAGCCCCAGCATTTT.

The rearrangement uses TRBV12-3 or TRBV12-4 and TRBJ2-7; no firm D call. V was cut by 2 bases and J by 2 bases, with 7 bases left in between. CDR3 size: 13 residues. CDR3 in DNA: TGTGCCAGCAGTTTACGGCAGACCTACGAGCAGTACTTC. Encoded protein: CASSLRQTYEQYF.